A selection of T cell receptor beta chains follows, all from one sample in a study of cytomegalovirus exposure and HLA in healthy donors. This table comes from immunoSEQ multiplex PCR, and its TCRdb copy is limited to in-frame clones, with some not included. The listing records some 140,000 clones. The specimen was PBMCs. The receptor source for this set is a woman aged 40 to 49 in good health and CMV-seronegative. CDR3s include the opening cysteine and the closing phenylalanine or tryptophan. Each record gives: D gene, V gene, J gene, CDR3 protein, CDR3 DNA. D genes are given only for firm matches.

TRBD1	TRBV14	TRBJ1-2	CASSQDGQVNYGYTF	TGTGCCAGCAGCCAAGACGGACAGGTAAACTATGGCTACACCTTC
-	TRBV28	TRBJ2-3	CASSYRTEYTQYF	TGTGCCAGCAGTTACCGGACAGAGTATACGCAGTATTTT
TRBD2	TRBV7-2	TRBJ2-2	CASSSFGGVSTGELFF	TGTGCCAGCAGCTCCTTTGGGGGGGTTAGCACCGGGGAGCTGTTTTTT
-	TRBV5-1	TRBJ1-1	CASRLLGDTEAFF	TGCGCCAGCCGTCTTCTAGGCGACACTGAAGCTTTCTTT
-	TRBV5-4	TRBJ2-3	CASSLSPTDTQYF	TGTGCCAGCAGCTTGTCTCCCACAGATACGCAGTATTTT
TRBD1	TRBV7-9	TRBJ1-2	CASTLTGGVGYTF	TGTGCCAGCACCCTGACAGGGGGCGTTGGCTACACCTTC
-	TRBV7-9	TRBJ1-2	CASLGAFEGYTF	TGTGCCAGTTTGGGGGCTTTCGAGGGCTACACCTTC
TRBD1	TRBV28	TRBJ1-1	CASSKRRTGLMNTEAFF	TGTGCCAGCAGTAAACGACGGACAGGACTTATGAACACTGAAGCTTTCTTT
-	TRBV29-1	TRBJ2-3	CSVPGVMGDTQYF	TGCAGCGTTCCGGGGGTAATGGGAGATACGCAGTATTTT
-	TRBV28	TRBJ1-1	CASSPPLRSGAFF	TGTGCCAGCAGCCCCCCCCTAAGAAGCGGAGCTTTCTTT
TRBD2	TRBV27	TRBJ2-5	CASSLQAAGGRETQYF	TGTGCCAGCAGTTTACAAGCGGCGGGGGGGCGGGAGACCCAGTACTTC
TRBD1	TRBV27	TRBJ1-4	CASSLSSGGREKLFF	TGTGCCAGCAGTTTATCCTCAGGGGGACGGGAAAAACTGTTTTTT
-	TRBV2	TRBJ2-3	CASKAEVSTDTQYF	TGTGCCTCAAAGGCGGAGGTCAGCACAGATACGCAGTATTTT
-	TRBV5-1	TRBJ2-3	CASYRGGSDTQYF	TGCGCCAGTTACAGGGGGGGTTCAGATACGCAGTATTTT
TRBD1	TRBV19	TRBJ2-2	CASSPRTGRLFF	TGTGCCAGTAGTCCTCGGACAGGGAGGCTGTTTTTT
-	TRBV28	TRBJ1-4	CASMEGLGLGEKLFF	TGTGCCAGCATGGAGGGGTTGGGATTAGGTGAAAAACTGTTTTTT
TRBD1	TRBV28	TRBJ2-7	CASSSTGAGSYEQYF	TGTGCCAGCAGTTCGACAGGGGCTGGCTCCTACGAGCAGTACTTC
TRBD1	TRBV15	TRBJ2-5	CATSRGGQATQETQYF	TGTGCCACCAGCAGAGGAGGACAGGCTACTCAAGAGACCCAGTACTTC
-	TRBV20-1	TRBJ1-2	CSASRQYGYTF	TGCAGTGCTAGTCGACAGTATGGCTACACCTTC
-	TRBV14	TRBJ2-4	CASSQDMGRSRIDIQYF	TGTGCCAGCAGCCAAGATATGGGTCGGAGTCGCATTGACATTCAGTACTTC
TRBD2	TRBV9	TRBJ2-5	CASSVGTSERETQYF	TGTGCCAGCAGCGTCGGGACTAGCGAGAGGGAGACCCAGTACTTC
-	TRBV7-6	TRBJ2-6	CASSSSFWAGKSGANVLTF	TGTGCCAGCAGCTCGTCGTTTTGGGCGGGAAAGTCTGGGGCCAACGTCCTGACTTTC
TRBD1	TRBV5-6	TRBJ1-4	CASSLGQGAVEKLFF	TGTGCCAGCAGCTTAGGACAGGGGGCGGTTGAAAAACTGTTTTTT
TRBD1	TRBV11-3	TRBJ2-3	CASSPGRDRPTDTQYF	TGTGCCAGCAGCCCTGGCCGGGACAGACCCACAGATACGCAGTATTTT